The TCR beta chain under discussion was sequenced for a study of OX40 agonist ivuxolimab in advanced cancers. Data came from immunoSEQ multiplex PCR; TCRdb stores just in-frame clones and leaves some out. This sample has more than 95,000 clones, with around nine tenths found just once. This CDR3 region has 15 residues. The germline V gene encodes CDR1 LNHDA and CDR2 SQIVND (reference sequence). V lost 1 base to trimming and J lost 4 bases, with 11 bases between them. The rearrangement links TRBV19 to TRBJ1-5; tentatively, D is TRBD1 (5 bases). This clonotype was sampled from an adult with an advanced solid tumor such as melanoma, head and neck, liver or kidney cancer. The source material was CD4+ or CD8+ T cells sorted from blood, sampled in a trial of the OX40 agonist ivuxolimab. The CDR3 loop reads CASSIVPGGNQPQHF. The CDR3 nucleotides are TGTGCCAGTAGTATAGTCCCGGGGGGAAATCAGCCCCAGCATTTT.